Below, 22 T cell receptor beta chains from the same sample are listed, as sequenced in a study of patients and donors after allogeneic stem cell transplantation. TCRdb re-called the RT-PCR reads through MiXCR, storing one row per CDR3 protein. The sample consists of over 400,000 distinct CDR3 sequences, roughly 16% of them appearing once. What was sequenced was blood, either unsorted or a sorted T cell fraction (not recorded which). These receptor sequences come from a human donor who was either an allogeneic HSCT recipient or a stem cell or donor lymphocyte infusion donor (not recorded which). It is not recorded whose cells these are; they may come from a transplant donor.

This clonotype was seen only a few times. The CDR3 is CASRGARGSEAFF. Here the CDR3 DNA reads TGTGCCAGCAGGGGAGCCCGGGGGTCTGAAGCTTTCTTT. V usage is TRBV9 and J usage is TRBJ1-1; D possibly corresponds to TRBD1 (5 bases). This CDR3 contains 13 residues. CDR1 SGDLS and CDR2 YYNGEE come from the germline V gene. The V and J ends lost 5 bases and 6 bases respectively, with 14 bases between them.

V usage is TRBV12-3 or TRBV12-4 and J usage is TRBJ2-7; TRBD1 matches at 11 bases. This CDR3 has 15 amino acids. V shed 6 bases and J 0 bases; nucleotides not matched to a gene: 4. The CDR3 reads CASRLGTGGSYEQYF. In nucleotides, the CDR3 is TGTGCCAGCAGGCTGGGGACAGGGGGCTCCTACGAGCAGTACTTC.

The chain couples TRBV30 to TRBJ2-3; no definite D call. The CDR3 loop spans 14 amino acids. Trimming took 4 bases from V and 3 from J, leaving 14 bases between them. Germline V gene sequence: CDR1 GTSNPN, CDR2 SVGIG (reference sequence). CDR3 region: CAWTVAIGTDTQYF. The CDR3 nucleotides are TGTGCCTGGACCGTGGCGATCGGAACAGATACGCAGTATTTT. Complete variable domain (other parts from reference TRBV30 and TRBJ2-3): SQTIHQWPATLVQPVGSPLSLECTVEGTSNPNLYWYRQAAGRGLQLLFYSVGIGQISSEVPQNLSASRPQDRQFILSSKKLLLSDSGFYLCAWTVAIGTDTQYFGPGTRLTVL.

The chain is built from TRBV29-1 and TRBJ2-7; 13 nucleotides line up with TRBD2. Germline-derived CDR1 and CDR2 are SQVTM and ANQGSEA. CDR3 length: 14 residues. The V and J ends lost 6 bases and 1 base, in that order; junction bases with no gene match: 3. CDR3 residues: CSVMGLAGSYEQYF. The CDR3 DNA follows: TGCAGCGTGATGGGACTAGCGGGGTCCTACGAGCAGTACTTC.

The chain links TRBV27 to TRBJ2-1; 9 bases fit TRBD1. Trimming cost V 3 bases and J 4 bases; bases outside gene matches: 7. Germline CDR1 reads MNHEY; CDR2 reads SMNVEV (reference sequence). This CDR3 spans 16 amino acids. This CDR3 reads CASSFPGQGRYNEQFF. CDR3 nucleotide sequence: TGTGCCAGCAGTTTTCCTGGACAGGGGAGGTACAATGAGCAGTTCTTC.

This clonotype was seen at least ten times. The chain links TRBV24-1 to TRBJ1-2; D is perhaps TRBD1 (5 bases). V lost 4 bases and J 5 bases, leaving 10 bases between the germline ends. The CDR3 runs to 13 residues. Germline V lookup: CDR1 KGHDR, CDR2 SFDVKD. The CDR3: CATSEGYRYGYTF. CDR3 coding DNA: TGTGCCACCAGTGAGGGGTACAGGTATGGCTACACCTTC.

The V call is TRBV7-8, the J call TRBJ2-7, with D maybe TRBD1 (6 bases). Germline CDR1 reads SGHVS; CDR2 reads FQNEAQ. The CDR3 length is 15 residues. Trimming removed 5 bases at V and 6 bases at J, with 20 bases between. CDR3 sequence (DNA): TGTGCCAGCAGCGCCGACAGGATAAAGATGGTCGAGCAGTACTTC. Protein product: CASSADRIKMVEQYF.

The V and J genes are TRBV6-1 and TRBJ1-4, with 8 bases identical to TRBD1. V dropped 5 bases and J dropped 2; count of bases not matched to a gene: 1. The germline CDR1 and CDR2 sequences are MNHNS and SASEGT. The CDR3 loop spans 14 amino acids. The CDR3 region is CASSRQGTNEKLFF. The DNA for the CDR3 is TGTGCCAGCAGTAGACAGGGGACTAATGAAAAACTGTTTTTT.

This clonotype was seen a few times. The chain links TRBV6-5 to TRBJ1-5; 7 bases align to TRBD1. Germline assignment: CDR1 MNHEY and CDR2 SVGAGI. V shed 2 bases and J 5 bases; nucleotides not matched to a gene: 9. The CDR3 sequence is 16 residues long. CDR3 loop: CASSYPTQGIDQPQHF. CDR3 nucleotide sequence: TGTGCCAGCAGTTACCCAACACAGGGGATCGATCAGCCCCAGCATTTT.

Many counts were recorded for this clonotype. This chain joins TRBV20-1 and TRBJ2-1; TRBD1 might be the D (5 bases). The CDR3 is 15 residues long. Looked up from germline, CDR1 is DFQATT and CDR2 is SNEGSKA (reference sequence). Trimming pared 2 bases from V and 0 bases from J, leaving 11 bases between. The CDR3 DNA reads as TGCAGTGCTAGATTTGACAGTCGCTCCTACAATGAGCAGTTCTTC. Residues: CSARFDSRSYNEQFF.

The rearrangement uses TRBV20-1 and TRBJ1-5; the match to TRBD1 covers 7 bases. V gave up 3 bases and J gave up 0 bases; unmatched junction bases: 8. The CDR3 has 16 amino acids. The germline CDR1 and CDR2 sequences are DFQATT and SNEGSKA (reference sequence). CDR3 region: CSASRDSSLSNQPQHF. DNA of the CDR3: TGCAGTGCTAGCCGGGACAGTTCCCTTAGCAATCAGCCCCAGCATTTT.

This clonotype was seen many times. V usage is TRBV29-1 and J usage is TRBJ1-1, with 8 positions matching TRBD1. Trimming took 4 bases from V and 2 from J; bases not matched to a gene: 12. Germline CDR1 SQVTM, CDR2 ANQGSEA. This CDR3 region has 16 residues. CDR3 coding DNA: TGCAGCGTTGGAAGAGCACAGGGGGTACCCAACACTGAAGCTTTCTTT. This encodes CSVGRAQGVPNTEAFF.

This clonotype appeared many times. The chain has TRBV7-2 and TRBJ2-5; no firm D call. V gave up 1 base and J gave up 0 bases, with 0 bases separating them. The CDR3 runs to 12 residues. The germline gives CDR1 SGHTA, CDR2 FQGNSA. The CDR3 sequence: CASSLDQETQYF. CDR3 DNA: TGTGCCAGCAGCTTAGACCAAGAGACCCAGTACTTC.

The V and J genes are TRBV5-1 and TRBJ2-7; 11 bases fit TRBD2. With V trimmed by 3 bases and J by 0 bases, 2 bases remained unmatched. The CDR3 covers 15 residues. Germline values: CDR1 SGHRS, CDR2 YFSETQ. CDR3 sequence (DNA): TGCGCCAGCAGCTCACTAGCGGGAGACTCCTACGAGCAGTACTTC. It encodes CASSSLAGDSYEQYF.

V usage is TRBV24-1 and J usage is TRBJ2-1, with a tentative D call TRBD2 (6 bases). The CDR3 extends over 13 amino acids. CDR1 is KGHDR, CDR2 SFDVKD, per germline. V lost 4 bases, J lost 7 bases, and 10 bases lay in between. CDR3 nucleotides: TGTGCCACCAGTGAGCCGGGACTGAATGAGCAGTTCTTC. Amino acid sequence: CATSEPGLNEQFF.

This clonotype was seen more than once but under ten times. The rearrangement links TRBV29-1 to TRBJ2-2; D remains unclear. The germline V gene has CDR1 SQVTM and CDR2 ANQGSEA. The CDR3 loop spans 11 amino acids. Trimming shortened V by 5 bases and J by 1 base, and 2 bases separated the two germline ends. Here the CDR3 DNA reads TGCAGCGTTAAGAACACCGGGGAGCTGTTTTTT. Translated: CSVKNTGELFF.

This clonotype occurred many times. This rearrangement joins TRBV12-3 or TRBV12-4 to TRBJ2-3; the D gene is possibly TRBD2 (5 bases). The CDR3 sequence is 14 residues long. Trimming removed 1 base at V and 2 bases at J, with 7 bases between. The CDR3 reads CASSLGEITDTQYF. The CDR3, as DNA: TGTGCCAGCAGTTTAGGGGAGATCACAGATACGCAGTATTTT.

This clonotype has only a few counts. The V and J genes are TRBV27 and TRBJ1-5; no clear D. Trimming stripped 5 bases from V and 6 bases from J, with 14 bases between. The germline CDR1 and CDR2 sequences are MNHEY and SMNVEV (reference sequence). The CDR3 runs to 14 residues. The CDR3 region is CASSQYPLSQPQHF. CDR3 nucleotides: TGTGCCAGCAGTCAGTATCCCCTATCTCAGCCCCAGCATTTT.

This clonotype was seen repeatedly, ten times or more. The rearrangement uses TRBV12-3 or TRBV12-4 and TRBJ2-2, with 8 bases fitting TRBD2. This CDR3 spans 14 amino acids. V dropped 6 bases and J dropped 4; count of bases not matched to a gene: 4. CDR3 bases: TGTGCCAGCAGACCCACTAGCGGCACCGGGGAGCTGTTTTTT. Translated: CASRPTSGTGELFF.

This clonotype was seen a few times. V usage is TRBV12-3 or TRBV12-4 and J usage is TRBJ1-5; D gene uncertain. Trimming removed 3 bases at V and 2 bases at J, with 17 bases between. CDR3 length equals 17 residues. The CDR3 DNA reads TGTGCCAGCAGTTTTAGTTCGGCGGTTGATGGCAATCAGCCCCAGCATTTT. Residues: CASSFSSAVDGNQPQHF.

This clonotype was found a few times. The gene calls are TRBV27 and TRBJ2-3, with TRBD2 matching over 7 bases. V lost 6 bases and J lost 5; bases outside the gene matches: 8. This CDR3 is 14 amino acids long. CDR1 is MNHEY and CDR2 is SMNVEV in the germline V gene (reference sequence). CDR3 region: CASRRGGGRDTQYF. The CDR3 DNA follows: TGTGCCAGCAGGCGGGGCGGGGGAAGAGATACGCAGTATTTT.

In this sample, this clonotype turned up a few times. CDR3 sequence (DNA): TGTGCCAGCAGTCGTCCAGACAGGGTCAATGGCTACACCTTC. Amino acids: CASSRPDRVNGYTF. The V and J genes are TRBV6-1 and TRBJ1-2; 7 bases fit TRBD1. The CDR3 runs 14 residues. The germline CDR1 and CDR2 sequences are MNHNS and SASEGT. The V segment lost 5 bases and the J segment 6 bases; nucleotides outside the gene matches: 9.